A selection of T cell receptor beta chains follows, all from one sample in a study of cytomegalovirus exposure and HLA in healthy donors. Assay used: immunoSEQ multiplex PCR; TCRdb lists only in-frame clones, some missing. The table has 150,000 to 200,000 clones, approximately 71% seen once; the top ten hold roughly 1.6%. Sequenced material: PBMCs. Receptors originate from a girl aged 10 to 17 in good health and CMV-seronegative. Both conserved end residues are part of each CDR3. A D gene is named only where the DNA matches it firmly. Not every row has a clone size; where given, it reads once, few, many or a size class.

v_call: TRBV6-1
clone_size: .
j_call: TRBJ1-6
d_call: .
cdr3_aa: CASSARSPGHGGHF
cdr3_nt: TGTGCCAGCAGTGCACGCTCCCCGGGACACGGTGGACACTTT

v_call: TRBV5-4
clone_size: .
j_call: TRBJ2-1
d_call: TRBD2
cdr3_aa: CASMGLAGSSYNEQFF
cdr3_nt: TGTGCCAGCATGGGACTAGCGGGGAGCTCCTACAATGAGCAGTTCTTC

v_call: TRBV15
clone_size: .
j_call: TRBJ1-5
d_call: TRBD1
cdr3_aa: CATSRRDREGNQPQHF
cdr3_nt: TGTGCCACCAGCAGAAGGGACAGGGAGGGCAATCAGCCCCAGCATTTT

v_call: TRBV21-1
clone_size: .
j_call: TRBJ1-1
d_call: .
cdr3_aa: CASSNRGKKELLYEAFF
cdr3_nt: TGTGCCAGCAGCAATCGGGGTAAAAAGGAGCTGTTATATGAAGCTTTCTTT

v_call: TRBV6-6
clone_size: .
j_call: TRBJ1-1
d_call: .
cdr3_aa: CASRGGTGKMNTEAFF
cdr3_nt: TGTGCCAGCAGGGGGGGGACGGGAAAAATGAACACTGAAGCTTTCTTT

v_call: TRBV6-5
clone_size: few
j_call: TRBJ1-1
d_call: .
cdr3_aa: CASSYLPSMGGTEAFF
cdr3_nt: TGTGCCAGCAGTTACTTGCCGTCCATGGGGGGCACTGAAGCTTTCTTT

v_call: TRBV7-6
clone_size: .
j_call: TRBJ1-1
d_call: .
cdr3_aa: CASSRGGAWETEAFF
cdr3_nt: TGTGCCAGCAGCCGAGGGGGGGCCTGGGAGACTGAAGCTTTCTTT

v_call: TRBV5-1
clone_size: .
j_call: TRBJ2-1
d_call: .
cdr3_aa: CASSIESEQFF
cdr3_nt: TGCGCCAGCAGCATAGAATCTGAGCAGTTCTTC

v_call: TRBV7-7
clone_size: .
j_call: TRBJ2-1
d_call: .
cdr3_aa: CASSLEFRGAQNEQFF
cdr3_nt: TGTGCCAGCAGCTTAGAATTCCGGGGGGCGCAGAATGAGCAGTTCTTC

v_call: TRBV28
clone_size: few
j_call: TRBJ1-4
d_call: .
cdr3_aa: CASSTGSEKLFF
cdr3_nt: TGTGCCAGCAGTACAGGGAGCGAAAAACTGTTTTTT

v_call: TRBV6-5
clone_size: .
j_call: TRBJ1-5
d_call: .
cdr3_aa: CASSYSRGQPQHF
cdr3_nt: TGTGCCAGCAGTTACTCTAGGGGTCAGCCCCAGCATTTT

v_call: TRBV7-3
clone_size: .
j_call: TRBJ2-7
d_call: .
cdr3_aa: CASSSPGHTYEQYF
cdr3_nt: TGTGCCAGCAGCTCCCCAGGCCACACCTACGAGCAGTACTTC

v_call: TRBV5-1
clone_size: .
j_call: TRBJ1-1
d_call: .
cdr3_aa: CASSLGPGNTEAFF
cdr3_nt: TGCGCCAGCAGCTTGGGCCCCGGGAACACTGAAGCTTTCTTT